One and the same sample provided the 24 T cell receptor beta chains below, sequenced in a study of T-cell reconstitution after alpha-beta-depleted transplantation in children. During its preparation, the TCRbeta library received unique molecular identifiers. TCRdb independently ran MiXCR on the PCR reads; one entry per CDR3 protein. This repertoire shows 450,000 to 600,000 distinct CDR3 sequences, around a third found once; its top ten account for around 2.5%. This specimen was PBMCs from the stem cell graft donor, taken from the stem cell graft. The receptors originated from a human donor who donated a stem cell graft to a child with aplastic anemia.

This clonotype was recorded at least ten times. The chain carries TRBV5-1 and TRBJ2-3; TRBD1 matches at 10 bases. The CDR3 consists of 16 residues. Trimming removed 0 bases from V and 4 bases from J; junction bases left unmatched: 5. The germline V gene encodes CDR1 SGHRS and CDR2 YFSETQ. The CDR3 reads CASSLGRTGGADTQYF. The CDR3 region has the DNA TGCGCCAGCAGCTTGGGCCGGACAGGGGGAGCAGATACGCAGTATTTT.

The J gene is TRBJ2-2, the V gene TRBV5-1, with 13 bases that match TRBD2. Germline trimming cut 4 bases from V and 3 bases from J; bases unmatched to any gene: 0. Germline CDR1 and CDR2: SGHRS and YFSETQ. The CDR3 loop spans 15 amino acids. Here the CDR3 DNA reads TGCGCCAGCAGCACTAGCGGGAGGGACACCGGGGAGCTGTTTTTT. Its translation: CASSTSGRDTGELFF.

This clonotype was observed a few times. CDR3 nucleotides: TGTGCCAGCAGGGGACAGCAAGAGACCCAGTACTTC. Amino acids: CASRGQQETQYF. The chain links TRBV5-5 to TRBJ2-5, with 7 bases lining up with TRBD1. The germline V gene has CDR1 SGHKS and CDR2 YYEKEE (reference sequence). Trimming at V came to 5 bases and at J to 2 bases, leaving 0 bases not matched to a gene. The CDR3 covers 12 residues.

The chain combines TRBV27 with TRBJ1-6, with 8 bases lining up with TRBD1. The germline CDR1 and CDR2 sequences are MNHEY and SMNVEV (reference sequence). The CDR3 consists of 19 residues. The V gene end was trimmed by 3 bases and the J gene end by 4 bases; junction bases not matched to a gene: 14. CDR3 nucleotides: TGTGCCAGCAGTTTTAGGGGTTTGACAGGGGCGGCATATAATTCACCCCTCCACTTT. Its translation is CASSFRGLTGAAYNSPLHF.

This chain connects TRBV28 to TRBJ2-3, with D perhaps TRBD1 (9 bases). The germline V gene has CDR1 MDHEN and CDR2 SYDVKM. The V and J ends lost 10 bases and 5 bases respectively, with 25 bases between them. The CDR3 sequence is 16 residues long. The CDR3 here is CATGGAGQGFGDTQYF. CDR3 coding DNA: TGTGCCACCGGGGGGGCGGGACAGGGTTTCGGAGATACGCAGTATTTT.

The genes are TRBV4-1 and TRBJ1-5; D unclear. V shed 0 bases and J shed 6 bases, with 12 bases lying between them. The CDR3 is 15 amino acids. Germline V gives CDR1 MGHRA, CDR2 YSYEKL. In nucleotides, the CDR3 is TGCGCCAGCAGCCAAGAAAGACCGACTCCTCAGCCCCAGCATTTT. It specifies CASSQERPTPQPQHF.

This chain links TRBV6-4 with TRBJ2-3; D not resolved. Germline V lookup: CDR1 MRHNA, CDR2 SNTAGT. V was cut by 0 bases and J by 2 bases, with 9 bases left in between. The CDR3 has 15 residues. CDR3 loop: CASSDSISPTDTQYF. CDR3 sequence (DNA): TGTGCCAGCAGTGACTCGATTAGCCCCACAGATACGCAGTATTTT.

The chain employs TRBV24-1 and TRBJ2-5; 9 nucleotides match TRBD2. Germline V gives CDR1 KGHDR, CDR2 SFDVKD. CDR3 length: 16 residues. Unmatched junction bases numbered 9, after V lost 4 bases and J lost 4 bases. CDR3 amino acids: CATSDASGISGETQYF. In DNA, the CDR3 is TGTGCCACCAGTGACGCTAGCGGGATTTCGGGAGAGACCCAGTACTTC.

The chain has TRBV20-1 and TRBJ2-1; a possible D gene is TRBD2 (5 bases). CDR3 length: 10 amino acids. Germline V CDR1 and CDR2: DFQATT, SNEGSKA (reference sequence). Trimming removed 6 bases from V and 6 bases from J, with 6 bases in between. In nucleotides, the CDR3 is TGCAGTGCGACTATCAATGAGCAGTTCTTC. Translation: CSATINEQFF.

In its sample, this clonotype was seen a few times. This sequence joins TRBV10-3 and TRBJ1-3; the match to TRBD1 covers 7 bases. With 3 bases clipped from V and 0 bases from J, the junction kept 5 bases outside the gene matches. The germline CDR1 and CDR2 sequences are ENHRY and SYGVKD. The CDR3 is 16 residues long. CDR3 coding DNA: TGTGCCATCAGTGAAGCGGGGACAGCCTCTGGAAACACCATATATTTT. It encodes CAISEAGTASGNTIYF.

This clonotype was picked up a small number of times. The chain is built from TRBV20-1 and TRBJ2-2; possible D gene TRBD2, 5 bases. Trimming shortened V by 0 bases and J by 1 base, and 9 bases separated the two germline ends. Germline CDR1 reads DFQATT; CDR2 reads SNEGSKA (reference sequence). This CDR3 contains 15 residues. The CDR3 loop is CSAREGLLNTGELFF. The CDR3, as DNA: TGCAGTGCTAGAGAAGGACTCCTGAACACCGGGGAGCTGTTTTTT.

This chain links TRBV19 with TRBJ2-5, with TRBD2 matching over 11 bases. From germline, CDR1 is LNHDA and CDR2 SQIVND (reference sequence). Trimming removed 7 bases from V and 2 bases from J; junction bases left unmatched: 3. The CDR3 runs to 14 residues. The CDR3 coding sequence is TGTGCCAGTAAACTAGCGGGAGCTCAAGAGACCCAGTACTTC. It specifies CASKLAGAQETQYF.

The J gene is TRBJ2-7, the V gene TRBV6-1; 10 bases align to TRBD1. Looked up from germline, CDR1 is MNHNS and CDR2 is SASEGT. After removal of 8 bases from V and 1 base from J, the junction contained 11 bases not matched to a gene. The CDR3 has 16 amino acids. The CDR3 loop is CASAEGEGQGSYEQYV. DNA for the CDR3: TGTGCCAGCGCTGAGGGAGAGGGACAGGGGTCCTACGAGCAGTACGTC.

This clonotype appeared many times. The chain is built from TRBV6-4 and TRBJ2-3; D possibly corresponds to TRBD2 (5 bases). Trimming removed 5 bases from V and 2 bases from J, with 11 bases in between. The germline V gene encodes CDR1 MRHNA and CDR2 SNTAGT. The CDR3 length is 14 residues. The CDR3 nucleotides read TGTGCCAGCAGTCAGAGCGGAAACACAGATACGCAGTATTTT. Its translation is CASSQSGNTDTQYF.

The table lists this clonotype with a few counts. CDR3 amino acids: CASSEQGLTNEKLFF. The DNA of the CDR3 is TGCGCCAGCAGTGAGCAGGGACTAACTAATGAAAAACTGTTTTTT. The J gene is TRBJ1-4, the V gene TRBV10-2; D might be TRBD1 (5 bases). V was shortened by 2 bases and J by 1 base, with 8 bases between the two germline ends. CDR1 and CDR2 (germline): WSHSY, SAAADI. This CDR3 is 15 amino acids long.

This clonotype has only a few counts. J is TRBJ2-5 and V is TRBV12-3 or TRBV12-4; 7 positions match TRBD1. The CDR3 is 16 amino acids. With V trimmed by 4 bases and J by 2 bases, 10 bases remained unmatched. The CDR3, as DNA: TGTGCCAGCAGTTCCAGACAGGGAAAGGGGCAAGAGACCCAGTACTTC. This encodes CASSSRQGKGQETQYF.

The V and J genes are TRBV4-3 and TRBJ2-2; no reliable D call. V was shortened by 0 bases and J by 8 bases, with 10 bases between the two germline ends. Germline CDR1 is LGHNA and CDR2 is YSLEER. This CDR3 region has 14 residues. DNA of the CDR3: TGCGCCAGCAGCCAAGAACCCAAGTTAGGGGAGCTGTTTTTT. As protein: CASSQEPKLGELFF.

The CDR3 region has the DNA TGTGCCAGCAGGGGGGATGGGGCTAGCAATCAGCCCCAGCATTTT. Amino acids: CASRGDGASNQPQHF. The chain joins TRBV6-1 to TRBJ1-5; possible D gene TRBD1, 5 bases. V lost 6 bases and J 0 bases, leaving 12 bases between the germline ends. The CDR3 spans 15 residues. The V gene's germline CDR1 is MNHNS and CDR2 SASEGT.

The rearrangement uses TRBV10-3 and TRBJ2-7, with a possible D match to TRBD1 (6 bases). Germline V CDR1 and CDR2: ENHRY, SYGVKD. The CDR3 is made up of 15 amino acids. V lost 3 bases, J lost 4 bases, and 16 bases lay in between. CDR3 sequence reads: CAISDRQGPSYEQYF. For the CDR3, the DNA is TGTGCCATCAGTGATCGGCAGGGGCCTTCGTACGAGCAGTACTTC.

This clonotype has just a few counts. The V gene is TRBV2, the J gene TRBJ1-2; D might be TRBD1 (5 bases). V was cut by 2 bases and J by 9 bases, with 13 bases left in between. Germline V gene sequence: CDR1 SNHLY, CDR2 FYNNEI. The CDR3 consists of 13 residues. CDR3 DNA: TGTGCCAGCAGTGAATTAGGGGATGCGCGCTACACCTTC. It yields the protein CASSELGDARYTF.

The chain is built from TRBV12-3 or TRBV12-4 and TRBJ2-1; D unresolved. The germline V and J ends were trimmed by 2 bases and 10 bases, with 12 bases remaining between them. The CDR3 spans 13 residues. Written as DNA, the CDR3 is TGTGCCAGCAGTTTATTAGGATATCAGGAGCAGTTCTTC. Translated, it gives CASSLLGYQEQFF.

Only a few counts were recorded for this clonotype. The V call is TRBV5-1, the J call TRBJ2-3; D possibly corresponds to TRBD2 (7 bases). V gave up 5 bases and J gave up 5 bases, with 21 bases separating them. The CDR3 runs 16 residues. Germline CDR1 SGHRS, CDR2 YFSETQ. CDR3 residues: CASRYDPQGGGDTQYF. The CDR3 DNA reads TGCGCCAGCAGATACGATCCACAGGGCGGGGGAGATACGCAGTATTTT.

This clonotype was found a few times. The chain carries TRBV29-1 and TRBJ2-7, with TRBD2 matching 10 bases. The junction had 2 bases not matched to a gene; V was cut back by 4 bases and J by 2 bases. In germline, CDR1 is SQVTM, CDR2 ANQGSEA. The length of the CDR3 is 13 residues. CDR3 sequence reads: CSVGTSGTYEQYF. The CDR3 coding sequence is TGCAGCGTTGGGACTAGCGGAACCTACGAGCAGTACTTC.

In this sample, this clonotype turned up a few times. The V and J genes are TRBV19 and TRBJ1-2; D remains unclear. Trimming took off 3 bases at V and 4 bases at J, with 9 bases between the two ends. The CDR3 has 13 residues. Per the germline V gene, CDR1 is LNHDA and CDR2 is SQIVND (reference sequence). The chain's CDR3 is CASSMGLTYGYTF. DNA for the CDR3: TGTGCCAGTAGTATGGGTCTCACCTATGGCTACACCTTC.